This TCR beta chain was found in a study of blood T cell repertoires in COVID-19. For the study at large: Specimens from acute and convalescent COVID-19 originated in the United States, Italy and Spain.

CDR3 length equals 15 residues. The junction had 3 bases not matched to a gene; V was cut back by 1 base and J by 4 bases. CDR1 is SGHRS and CDR2 is YFSETQ in the germline V gene. Per the study methods: Amplification with reference gene primers provided the estimates of nucleated cell counts. Produced via immunoSEQ multiplex PCR; TCRdb's table is partial and in-frame only. V, J and clone size reflect that table, while D and trimming were determined from the DNA. The sample holds over 200,000 clones; more than 85% are singletons and the top ten take 1.9%. This clone appeared a few times. Input material: peripheral blood. The TCR comes from a man aged 35 to 55 with active or convalescent COVID-19. This chain connects TRBV5-1 to TRBJ1-5, with 9 bases that match TRBD1. The CDR3 DNA reads TGCGCCAGCAGCTTGACAGGGGGCGAGAATCAGCCCCAGCATTTT. Translated: CASSLTGGENQPQHF.